This T cell receptor beta chain was profiled in a study of tumor and adjacent non-tumor tissue in lung cancer. Only one count was recorded for this clonotype. As yet, its antigen is unknown. The template was RNA from unsorted bulk tissue. More than 3 cm separated this lung sample from the edge of the tumor. Chemotherapy-naive patients with new lung cancer underwent thoracic surgery in China, August–late 2014. Germline CDR1 reads SGHAT; CDR2 reads FQNNGV. The CDR3 length is 16 residues. The junction had 13 bases not matched to a gene; V was cut back by 5 bases and J by 9 bases. TCRbeta libraries were built with three rounds of nested PCR, modified from ARM-PCR. TCRdb reprocessed the multiplex PCR reads with MiXCR, giving one entry per CDR3 protein. The sample lists 50,000 to 70,000 distinct CDR3 sequences, 61% seen once, with about 31% in the top ten. General study findings and limits: Significantly higher TCR diversity was found in tumor than normal lung. In normal lung, the top 100 clones were significantly more dominant than in tumor.

The sequencing sample was made of distant non-tumor lung tissue. The sequence was obtained from a man in his 70s with non-small cell lung cancer. This chain uses TRBV11-2 with TRBJ2-1; TRBD2 aligns across 10 bases. CDR3 loop: CASSLSTSGALLEQFF. DNA for the CDR3: TGTGCCAGCAGCCTGTCCACTAGCGGGGCCCTACTTGAGCAGTTCTTC.